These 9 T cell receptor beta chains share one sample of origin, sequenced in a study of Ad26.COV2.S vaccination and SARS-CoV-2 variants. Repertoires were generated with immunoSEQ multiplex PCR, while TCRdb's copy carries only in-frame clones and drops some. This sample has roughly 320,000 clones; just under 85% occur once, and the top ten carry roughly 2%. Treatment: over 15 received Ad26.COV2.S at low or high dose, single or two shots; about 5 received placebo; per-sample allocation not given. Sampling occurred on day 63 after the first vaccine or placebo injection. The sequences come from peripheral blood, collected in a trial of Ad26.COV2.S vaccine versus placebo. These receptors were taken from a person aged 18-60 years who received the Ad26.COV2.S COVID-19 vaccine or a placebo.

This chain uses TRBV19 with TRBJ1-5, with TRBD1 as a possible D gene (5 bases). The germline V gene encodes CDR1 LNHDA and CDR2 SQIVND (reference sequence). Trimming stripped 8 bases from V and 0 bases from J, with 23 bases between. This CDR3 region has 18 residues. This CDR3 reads CASSSPGTVTYSNQPQHF. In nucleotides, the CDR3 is TGTGCCAGTTCAAGTCCCGGGACGGTTACATATAGCAATCAGCCCCAGCATTTT.

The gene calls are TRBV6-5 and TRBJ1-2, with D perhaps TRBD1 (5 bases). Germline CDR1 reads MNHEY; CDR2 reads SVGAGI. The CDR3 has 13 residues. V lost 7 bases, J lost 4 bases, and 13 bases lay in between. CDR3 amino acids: CASTIGHSYGYTF. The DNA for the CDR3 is TGTGCCAGCACCATAGGACACTCCTATGGCTACACCTTC.

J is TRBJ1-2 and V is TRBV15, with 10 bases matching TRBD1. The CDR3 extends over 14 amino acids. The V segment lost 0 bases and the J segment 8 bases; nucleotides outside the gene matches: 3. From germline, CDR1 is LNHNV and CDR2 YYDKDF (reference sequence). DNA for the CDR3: TGTGCCACCAGCAGAGACCGGGACAGGGGAGGCTACACCTTC. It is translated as CATSRDRDRGGYTF.

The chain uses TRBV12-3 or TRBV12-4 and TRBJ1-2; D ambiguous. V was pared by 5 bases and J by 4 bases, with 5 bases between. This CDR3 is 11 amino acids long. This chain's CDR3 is CASSRTYGYTF. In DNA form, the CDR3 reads TGTGCCAGCAGTCGAACCTATGGCTACACCTTC.

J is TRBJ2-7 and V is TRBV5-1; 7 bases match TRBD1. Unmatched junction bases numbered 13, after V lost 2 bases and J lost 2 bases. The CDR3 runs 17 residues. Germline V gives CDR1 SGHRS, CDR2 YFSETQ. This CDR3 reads CASSFTVLQGMPYEQYF. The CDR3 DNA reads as TGCGCCAGCAGCTTCACAGTATTACAGGGGATGCCCTACGAGCAGTACTTC.

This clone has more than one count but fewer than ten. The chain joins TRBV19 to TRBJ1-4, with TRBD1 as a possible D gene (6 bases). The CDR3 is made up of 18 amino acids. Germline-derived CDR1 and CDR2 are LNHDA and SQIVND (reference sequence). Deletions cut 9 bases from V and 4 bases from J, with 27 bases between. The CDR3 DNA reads TGTGCCAGGAGCAAGACAGTCGGGGGGCCCTTTGGTAATGAAAAACTGTTTTTT. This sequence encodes CARSKTVGGPFGNEKLFF.

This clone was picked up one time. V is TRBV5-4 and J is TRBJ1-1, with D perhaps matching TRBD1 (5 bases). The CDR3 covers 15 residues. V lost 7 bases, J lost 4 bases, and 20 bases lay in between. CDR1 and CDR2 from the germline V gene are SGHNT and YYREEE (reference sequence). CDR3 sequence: CASGRDRTFGTEAFF. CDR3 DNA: TGTGCCAGCGGCCGGGACCGAACATTTGGCACTGAAGCTTTCTTT. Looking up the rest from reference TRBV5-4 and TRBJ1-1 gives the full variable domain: ETGVTQSPTHLIKTRGQQVTLRCSSQSGHNTVSWYQQALGQGPQFIFQYYREEENGRGNFPPRFSGLQFPNYSSELNVNALELDDSALYLCASGRDRTFGTEAFFGQGTRLTVV.

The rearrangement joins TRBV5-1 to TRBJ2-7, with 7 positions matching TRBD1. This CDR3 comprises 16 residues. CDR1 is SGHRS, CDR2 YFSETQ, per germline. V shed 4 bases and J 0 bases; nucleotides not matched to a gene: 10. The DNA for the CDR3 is TGCGCCAGCAGCCCAACCTACCGGGACAGCTCCTACGAGCAGTACTTC. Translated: CASSPTYRDSSYEQYF.

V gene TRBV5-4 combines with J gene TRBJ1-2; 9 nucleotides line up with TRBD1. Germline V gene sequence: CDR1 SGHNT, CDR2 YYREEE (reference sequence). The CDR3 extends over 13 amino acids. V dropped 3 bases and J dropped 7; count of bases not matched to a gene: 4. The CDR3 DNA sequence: TGTGCCAGCAGCTCAACAGGGGGCAGTGGCTACACCTTC. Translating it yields CASSSTGGSGYTF.